The 11 T cell receptor beta chains reported below all come from one sample, sequenced in a study of beta chain features in type 1 diabetes. Expressed TCRB transcripts were sequenced, since all the RNA that had been isolated was reverse transcribed. Assay: immunoSEQ multiplex PCR; the TCRdb copy retains only in-frame clones and omits some. The sample includes approximately 140,000 clones, roughly 50% of them seen just once. The sample taken for sequencing was Tregs from blood. Source of these receptors: a man aged 18 to 29 in good health.

There are a few counts of this clone. The genes are TRBV27 and TRBJ2-7, with unresolved D. The germline CDR1 and CDR2 sequences are MNHEY and SMNVEV (reference sequence). Trimming took 3 bases from V and 4 from J, leaving 10 bases between them. The CDR3 is 13 amino acids. The CDR3 region is CASSFAASYEQYF. In DNA form, the CDR3 reads TGTGCCAGCAGTTTTGCGGCCTCATACGAGCAGTACTTC.

The V call is TRBV28, the J call TRBJ1-1; unclear D gene. This CDR3 is built from 13 residues. V lost 3 bases, J lost 1 base, and 6 bases lay in between. Looked up from germline, CDR1 is MDHEN and CDR2 is SYDVKM. The CDR3 sequence is CASSFTGNTEAFF. CDR3 coding DNA: TGTGCCAGCAGTTTTACGGGGAACACTGAAGCTTTCTTT.

This clone was recorded a few times. V usage is TRBV5-1 and J usage is TRBJ2-7; D might be TRBD2 (6 bases). Trimming shortened V by 4 bases and J by 0 bases, and 14 bases separated the two germline ends. The length of the CDR3 is 15 residues. In germline, CDR1 is SGHRS, CDR2 YFSETQ. The CDR3 DNA reads as TGCGCCAGCAGCCTCACGGCGGGGAGCTCCTACGAGCAGTACTTC. Amino acids: CASSLTAGSSYEQYF.

The chain carries TRBV6-1 and TRBJ2-7; no clear D gene. This CDR3 contains 12 residues. Per the germline V gene, CDR1 is MNHNS and CDR2 is SASEGT. Trimming shortened V by 6 bases and J by 3 bases, and 9 bases separated the two germline ends. The CDR3 here is CASSSRSYEQYF. The CDR3 DNA is TGTGCCAGCAGCTCGAGGAGCTACGAGCAGTACTTC.

The genes are TRBV5-1 and TRBJ1-4; 9 bases match TRBD1. The CDR3 totals 14 residues. Germline CDR1 is SGHRS and CDR2 is YFSETQ. V was clipped by 0 bases and J by 6 bases; unmatched bases: 0. CDR3 region: CASSLDRGHEKLFF. The CDR3 DNA sequence: TGCGCCAGCAGCTTGGACAGGGGGCATGAAAAACTGTTTTTT.

The chain couples TRBV9 to TRBJ2-7; D not resolved. V was trimmed by 0 bases and J by 1 base, leaving 11 bases between them. CDR3 length: 15 amino acids. The germline V gene has CDR1 SGDLS and CDR2 YYNGEE. In DNA, the CDR3 is TGTGCCAGCAGCGTAGGCTTTGGCAGTTCCTACGAGCAGTACTTC. This codes for CASSVGFGSSYEQYF.

This rearrangement joins TRBV28 to TRBJ2-7; 7 bases fit TRBD1. J was trimmed by 3 bases and V by 6 bases; bases with no gene match: 5. The CDR3 loop spans 13 amino acids. Looked up from germline, CDR1 is MDHEN and CDR2 is SYDVKM. CDR3 amino acids: CASSRTGNYEQYF. The DNA of the CDR3 is TGTGCCAGCAGCCGGACAGGTAACTACGAGCAGTACTTC.

Worth noting for this clone: The junction does not match germline at one end; this may be a read error. This CDR3 is CASSPSVGRERSPLHF. CDR3 bases: TGTGCCAGCAGCCCCTCCGTGGGCAGGGAACGATCACCCCTCCACTTT. The rearrangement uses TRBV4-1 and TRBJ1-6; possible D gene TRBD1, 5 bases. The CDR3 runs to 16 residues. The germline CDR1 and CDR2 sequences are MGHRA and YSYEKL.

The chain recombines TRBV18 with TRBJ2-2; no firm D call. The CDR3 has 14 amino acids. V was trimmed by 8 bases and J by 3 bases, leaving 13 bases between them. CDR1 KGHSH and CDR2 LQKENI come from the germline V gene. CDR3 bases: TGTGCCAGCCGCTCAGTGCTGTACACCGGGGAGCTGTTTTTT. Protein: CASRSVLYTGELFF. The full variable domain, rest sourced from reference TRBV18 and TRBJ2-2, is NAGVMQNPRHLVRRRGQEARLRCSPMKGHSHVYWYRQLPEEGLKFMVYLQKENIIDESGMPKERFSAEFPKEGPSILRIQQVVRGDSAAYFCASRSVLYTGELFFGEGSRLTVL.

The chain employs TRBV10-2 and TRBJ2-7, with TRBD2 identical over 11 bases. The CDR3 loop spans 14 amino acids. J lost 4 bases, V lost 8 bases, and 7 bases had no gene match. Germline V gene sequence: CDR1 WSHSY, CDR2 SAAADI. The CDR3 DNA is TGCGCCAGCGGAGAGACTAGCGGGAAGTACGAGCAGTACTTC. Protein product: CASGETSGKYEQYF.

The chain couples TRBV11-2 to TRBJ2-5; 8 bases fit TRBD1. Looked up from germline, CDR1 is SGHAT and CDR2 is FQNNGV. The CDR3 has 13 amino acids. V lost 5 bases, J lost 4 bases, and 3 bases stayed unmatched. The CDR3 here is CASSRTGSETQYF. The CDR3 DNA follows: TGTGCCAGCAGCCGGACAGGGTCAGAGACCCAGTACTTC.